This T cell receptor beta chain originates from a study of cytomegalovirus exposure and HLA in healthy donors. General observations from the study: High specificity and sensitivity for cytomegalovirus status were reported for the classifier.

PCR employed 60 Vbeta and 13 Jbeta primers. Measured with immunoSEQ multiplex PCR; TCRdb has only the in-frame clones, and not every one. The table lists more than 110,000 clones, more than 75% of them singletons. Concerning this clone itself: As yet, its antigen is unknown.

From germline, CDR1 is SGHAT and CDR2 FQNNGV. This CDR3 region has 18 residues. The J segment lost 8 bases and the V segment lost 5 bases, leaving 15 bases of the junction unmatched. The chain joins TRBV11-2 to TRBJ2-1; 13 bases map to TRBD2. Sequencing was done on a sample of PBMCs. The TCR originated in a man between 18 and 35 years old in good health and CMV-seronegative. DNA for the CDR3: TGTGCCAGCAGCACCCAGAGACTAGCGGGAGGCATAGTCGATGAGCAGTTCTTC. Protein product: CASSTQRLAGGIVDEQFF.